The sequence of this TCR beta chain was determined in a study of shared clonotypes between healthy human individuals. Study background: The composition of the donors was two women and a few men aged 18 to 49.

Points from the study as a whole: Estimated clonotype richness was generally higher in naive than memory subsets. Generation of non-shared clonotypes was less probable than generation of clonotypes shared by all four donors. The low donor count limited represented genetic and exposure-history diversity.

The CDR3 has 11 residues. The germline V gene has CDR1 LNHDA and CDR2 SQIVND (reference sequence). V lost 6 bases and J lost 6, with 9 bases in between. Profiled with immunoSEQ multiplex PCR; TCRdb holds only in-frame clones, not every one. The sample lists some 2 million clones, roughly 96% seen once, with around 0.13% in the top ten. Notes on this clone: The antigen is not known.

Sequenced sample: naive CD4+ T cells sorted from blood. Subset here: CD45RA+ positively selected. This clonotype was sampled from a young man in good health. J is TRBJ2-7 and V is TRBV19; D uncertain. CDR3 in amino acids: CASSYSGEQYF. The CDR3 DNA reads TGTGCCAGTAGCTACTCAGGCGAGCAGTACTTC. The variable domain in full, with the rest retrieved from reference TRBV19 and TRBJ2-7, is DGGITQSPKYLFRKEGQNVTLSCEQNLNHDAMYWYRQDPGQGLRLIYYSQIVNDFQKGDIAEGYSVSREKKESFPLTVTSAQKNPTAFYLCASSYSGEQYFGPGTRLTVT.